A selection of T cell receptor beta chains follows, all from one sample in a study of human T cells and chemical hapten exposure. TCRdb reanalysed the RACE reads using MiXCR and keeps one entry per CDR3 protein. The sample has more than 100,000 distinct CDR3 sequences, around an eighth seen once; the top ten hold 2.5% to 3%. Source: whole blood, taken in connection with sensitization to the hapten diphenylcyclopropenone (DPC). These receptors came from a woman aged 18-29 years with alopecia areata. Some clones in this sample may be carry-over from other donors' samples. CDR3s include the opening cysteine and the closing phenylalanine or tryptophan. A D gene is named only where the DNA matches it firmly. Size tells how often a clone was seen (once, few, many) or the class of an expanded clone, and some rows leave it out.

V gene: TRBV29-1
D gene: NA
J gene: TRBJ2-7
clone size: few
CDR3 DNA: TGCAGCGTTGTAGTGGGGTATTCCTACGAGCAGTACTTC
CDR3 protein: CSVVVGYSYEQYF

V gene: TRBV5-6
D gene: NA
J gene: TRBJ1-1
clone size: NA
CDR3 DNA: TGTGCCAGCAGCTTCGGATCAAACACTGAAGCTTTCTTT
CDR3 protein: CASSFGSNTEAFF

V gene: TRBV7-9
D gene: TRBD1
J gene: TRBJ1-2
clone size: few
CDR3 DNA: TGTGCCAGCAGAAAAACCGGGACAGGGAAAAACTATGGCTACACCTTC
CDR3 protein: CASRKTGTGKNYGYTF

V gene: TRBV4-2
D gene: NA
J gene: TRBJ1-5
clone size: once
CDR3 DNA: TGTGCCAGCAGCCAAGGATTTAAGGGGAACAATCAGCCCCAGCATTTT
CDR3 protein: CASSQGFKGNNQPQHF

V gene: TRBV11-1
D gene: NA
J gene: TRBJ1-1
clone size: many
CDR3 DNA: TGTGCCAGCAGAGACGACAGTGTGGATTGTGCTTTCTTT
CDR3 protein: CASRDDSVDCAFF

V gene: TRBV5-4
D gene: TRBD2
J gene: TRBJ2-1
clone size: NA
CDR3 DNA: TGTGCCAGCAGCTCGGGGGGATCCTACAATGAGCAGTTCTTC
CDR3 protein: CASSSGGSYNEQFF

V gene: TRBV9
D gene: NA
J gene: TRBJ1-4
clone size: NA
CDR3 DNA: TGTGCCAGCAGCCCCCGGGCAACTAATGAAAAACTGTTTTTT
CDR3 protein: CASSPRATNEKLFF

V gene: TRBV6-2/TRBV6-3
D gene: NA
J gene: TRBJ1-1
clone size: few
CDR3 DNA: TGTGCCAGCAGTCGGCTGGCCCCTTTGAACACTGAAGCTTTCTTT
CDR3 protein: CASSRLAPLNTEAFF

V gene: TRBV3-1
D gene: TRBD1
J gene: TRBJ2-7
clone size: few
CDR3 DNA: TGTGCCAGCAGCCAGGGACAGTTCTACGAGCAGTACTTC
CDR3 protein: CASSQGQFYEQYF

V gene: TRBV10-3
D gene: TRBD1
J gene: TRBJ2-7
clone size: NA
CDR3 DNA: TGTGCCATCAGTGAGATGGGGACAGGCAGCTACGAGCAGTACTTC
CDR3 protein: CAISEMGTGSYEQYF

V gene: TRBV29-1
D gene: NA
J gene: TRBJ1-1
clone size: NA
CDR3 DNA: TGCAGCGTTGACCATGGCCCTGAAGCTTTCTTT
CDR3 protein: CSVDHGPEAFF

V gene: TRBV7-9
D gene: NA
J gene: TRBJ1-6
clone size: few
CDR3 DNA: TGTGCCAGCAGTCTTTCGGGACGGTCTAATTCACCCCTCCACTTT
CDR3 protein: CASSLSGRSNSPLHF

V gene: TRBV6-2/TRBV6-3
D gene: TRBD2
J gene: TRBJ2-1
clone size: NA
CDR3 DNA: TGTGCCAGCAGCCTCCCCACAGCGGGGCTTGGTGAGCAGTTCTTC
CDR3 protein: CASSLPTAGLGEQFF

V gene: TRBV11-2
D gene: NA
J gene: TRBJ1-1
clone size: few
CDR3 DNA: TGTGCCAGCAGCTTACTACAGCTCATGAACACTGAAGCTTTCTTT
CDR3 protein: CASSLLQLMNTEAFF

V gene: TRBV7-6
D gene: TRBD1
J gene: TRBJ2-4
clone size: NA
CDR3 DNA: TGTGCCAGCAGCTTAGAAGGGACAGCGATAGCCAAAAACATTCAGTACTTC
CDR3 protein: CASSLEGTAIAKNIQYF

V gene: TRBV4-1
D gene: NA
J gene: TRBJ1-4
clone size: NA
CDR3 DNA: TGCGCCAGCAGCCAAGAAGGGATACCTGAAAAACTGTTTTTT
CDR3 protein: CASSQEGIPEKLFF

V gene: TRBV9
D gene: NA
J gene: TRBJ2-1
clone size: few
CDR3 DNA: TGTGCCAGCAGCGTAGAGGGCAGGGGGGATGAGCAGTTCTTC
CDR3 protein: CASSVEGRGDEQFF

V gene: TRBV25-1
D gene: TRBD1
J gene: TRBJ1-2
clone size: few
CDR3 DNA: TGTGCCAGCAGTGAACACAGGGGACGGAACTATGGCTACACCTTC
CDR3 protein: CASSEHRGRNYGYTF

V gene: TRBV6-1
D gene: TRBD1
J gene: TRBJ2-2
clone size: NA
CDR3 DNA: TGTGCCAGCAGTACCGGGACAGGCCGGAACACCGGGGAGCTGTTTTTT
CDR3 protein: CASSTGTGRNTGELFF

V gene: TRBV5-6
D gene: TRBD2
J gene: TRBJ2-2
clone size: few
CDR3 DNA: TGTGCCAGCAGCTCGACCACCGGACTAGTCAACACCGGGGAGCTGTTTTTT
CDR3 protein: CASSSTTGLVNTGELFF

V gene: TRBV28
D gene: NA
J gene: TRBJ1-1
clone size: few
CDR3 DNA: TGTGCCAGCAGTCTATCCTTGGGTGAAGCTTTCTTT
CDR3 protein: CASSLSLGEAFF

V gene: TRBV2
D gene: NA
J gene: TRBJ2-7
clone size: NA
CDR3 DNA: TGTGCCAGCAGTGAACGACAGTTCCCCATTTTGGAGCAGTACTTC
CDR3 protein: CASSERQFPILEQYF

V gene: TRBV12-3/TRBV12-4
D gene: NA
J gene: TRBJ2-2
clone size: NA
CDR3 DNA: TGTGCCAGCAGTTTTAACCTCCTGACAGGGAACACCGGGGAGCTGTTTTTT
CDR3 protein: CASSFNLLTGNTGELFF

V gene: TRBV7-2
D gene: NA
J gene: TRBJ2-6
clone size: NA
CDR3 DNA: TGTGCCAGCAGCCGCCAGTACTCTGGGGCCAACGTCCTGACTTTC
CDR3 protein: CASSRQYSGANVLTF

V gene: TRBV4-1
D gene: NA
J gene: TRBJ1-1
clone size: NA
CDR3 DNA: TGCGCCAGCAGCCAAGTTCGCGGAACCTACACTGAAGCTTTCTTT
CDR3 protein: CASSQVRGTYTEAFF

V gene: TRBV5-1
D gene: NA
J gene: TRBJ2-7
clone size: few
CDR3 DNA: TGCGCCAGCAGTTTGAACAGGTTCGGGTCCTACGAGCAGTACTTC
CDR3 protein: CASSLNRFGSYEQYF

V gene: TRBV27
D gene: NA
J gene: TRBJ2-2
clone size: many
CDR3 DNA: TGTGCCAGCAGTTTTGGTGCAGGGACCTACCCCTCCACCGGGGAGCTGTTTTTT
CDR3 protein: CASSFGAGTYPSTGELFF

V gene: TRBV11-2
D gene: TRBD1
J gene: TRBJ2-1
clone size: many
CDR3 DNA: TGTGCCAGCAGCGTACCTAACAGGGGGCGAGGCTACAATGAGCAGTTCTTC
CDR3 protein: CASSVPNRGRGYNEQFF

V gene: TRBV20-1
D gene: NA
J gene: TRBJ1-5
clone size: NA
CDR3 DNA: TGCAGTGCTGTCGGGGGGCCCAATCAGCCCCAGCATTTT
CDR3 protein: CSAVGGPNQPQHF

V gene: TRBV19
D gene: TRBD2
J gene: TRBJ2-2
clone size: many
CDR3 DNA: TGTGCAAGTAAGACTAGCGGGGGGACTAACACCGGGGAGCTGTTTTTT
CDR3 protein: CASKTSGGTNTGELFF

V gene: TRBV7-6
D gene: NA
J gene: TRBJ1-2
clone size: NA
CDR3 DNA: TGTGCCAGCAGCCTGACGGGGCACGGGAGTGGCTACACCTTC
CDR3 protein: CASSLTGHGSGYTF

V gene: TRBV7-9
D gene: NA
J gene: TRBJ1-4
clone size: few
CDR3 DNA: TGTGCCAGCAGCTTAGATCCCACTAATGAAAAACTGTTTTTT
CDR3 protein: CASSLDPTNEKLFF

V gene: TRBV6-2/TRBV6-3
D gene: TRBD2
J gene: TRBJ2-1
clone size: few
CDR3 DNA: TGTGCCAGCAGTTCAGGGACTAGCGGGGACAATGAGCAGTTCTTC
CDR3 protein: CASSSGTSGDNEQFF

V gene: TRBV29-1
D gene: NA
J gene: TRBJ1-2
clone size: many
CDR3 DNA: TGCAGCGTAAGAGACCCGCTCTCTGGCTACACCTTC
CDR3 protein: CSVRDPLSGYTF

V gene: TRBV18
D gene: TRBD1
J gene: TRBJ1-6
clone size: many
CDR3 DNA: TGTGCCAGCTCACAACAGGGGTTGAATTCACCCCTCCACTTT
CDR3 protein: CASSQQGLNSPLHF

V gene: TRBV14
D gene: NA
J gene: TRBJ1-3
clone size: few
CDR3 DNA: TGTGCCAGCAGCCAGGGGAATAGAATCAACACCATATATTTT
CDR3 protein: CASSQGNRINTIYF

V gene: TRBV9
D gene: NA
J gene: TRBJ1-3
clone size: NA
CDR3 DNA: TGTGCCAGCAGCCCCTGGGACGAAAGCTCTGGAAACACCATATATTTT
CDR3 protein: CASSPWDESSGNTIYF

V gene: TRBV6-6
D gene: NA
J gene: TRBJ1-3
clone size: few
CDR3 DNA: TGTGCCAGCAGTGCCGGACGGCTCTCTGGAAACACCATATATTTT
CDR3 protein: CASSAGRLSGNTIYF

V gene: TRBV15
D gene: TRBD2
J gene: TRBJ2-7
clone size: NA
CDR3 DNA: TGTGCCACCAGCGCTAGTGGGAGGATACTAGCGGGGGGTCCCTACGAGCAGTACTTC
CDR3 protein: CATSASGRILAGGPYEQYF

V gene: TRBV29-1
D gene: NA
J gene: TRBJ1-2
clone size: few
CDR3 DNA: TGCAGCGTTGAAATGACAAGCCCCAACTATGGCTACACCTTC
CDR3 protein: CSVEMTSPNYGYTF

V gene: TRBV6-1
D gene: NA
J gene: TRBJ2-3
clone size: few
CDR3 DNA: TGTGCCAGCAGTGAAGGTCCCTACACAGATACGCAGTATTTT
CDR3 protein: CASSEGPYTDTQYF

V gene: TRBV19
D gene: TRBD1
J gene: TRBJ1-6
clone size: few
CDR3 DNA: TGTGCCAGTAGCCCGACAGGGGTACGGTCACCCCTCCACTTT
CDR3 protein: CASSPTGVRSPLHF

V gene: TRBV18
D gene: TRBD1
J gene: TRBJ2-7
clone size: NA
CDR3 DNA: TGTGCCAGCTCACCCCGGACAGGGGACGGGTACGAGCAGTACTTC
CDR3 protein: CASSPRTGDGYEQYF

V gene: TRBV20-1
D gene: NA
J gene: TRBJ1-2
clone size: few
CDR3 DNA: TGCAGTGCTAGAGCCGGGGGACGCTACACCTTC
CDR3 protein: CSARAGGRYTF

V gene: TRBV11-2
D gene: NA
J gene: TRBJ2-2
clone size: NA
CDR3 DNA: TGTGCCAGCAGCTTGTTCGGGGGATCTGGGGCCGGGGAGCTGTTTTTT
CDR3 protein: CASSLFGGSGAGELFF

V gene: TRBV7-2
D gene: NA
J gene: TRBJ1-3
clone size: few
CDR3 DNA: TGTGCCAGCAGCTTCAGGGGAGGAAACACCATATATTTT
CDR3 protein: CASSFRGGNTIYF

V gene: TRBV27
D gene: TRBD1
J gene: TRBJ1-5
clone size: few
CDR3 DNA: TGTGCCAGCAGTTCCGGGACAGCGCTAAGCCGGAATCAGCCCCAGCATTTT
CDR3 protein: CASSSGTALSRNQPQHF

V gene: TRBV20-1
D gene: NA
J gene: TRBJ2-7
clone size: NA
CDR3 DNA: TGCAGTGCTAGAGATAGGGTGCACGAGCAGTACTTC
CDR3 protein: CSARDRVHEQYF